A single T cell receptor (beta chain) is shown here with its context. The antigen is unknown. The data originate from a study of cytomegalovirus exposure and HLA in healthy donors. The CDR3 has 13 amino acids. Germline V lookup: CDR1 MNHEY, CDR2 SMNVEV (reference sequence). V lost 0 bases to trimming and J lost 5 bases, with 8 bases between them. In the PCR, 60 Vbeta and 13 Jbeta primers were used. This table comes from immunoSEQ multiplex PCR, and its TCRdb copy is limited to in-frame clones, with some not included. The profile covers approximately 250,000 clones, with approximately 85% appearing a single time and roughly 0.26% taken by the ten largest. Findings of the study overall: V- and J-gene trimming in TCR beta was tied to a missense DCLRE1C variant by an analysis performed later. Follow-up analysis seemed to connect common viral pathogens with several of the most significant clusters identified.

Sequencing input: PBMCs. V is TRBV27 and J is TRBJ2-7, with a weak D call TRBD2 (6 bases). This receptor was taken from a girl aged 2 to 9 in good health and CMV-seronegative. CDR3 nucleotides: TGTGCCAGCAGTTTATCCTCGGGGGACGAGCAGTACTTC. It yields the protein CASSLSSGDEQYF.